Following are 2 T cell receptor beta chains from one sample sequenced in a study of control samples from healthy donors and cancer patients. Sequenced by immunoSEQ multiplex PCR; TCRdb stores in-frame clones only, minus some. The table lists some 190,000 clones. Sequencing was performed on blood. Receptors originate from a woman aged 25 to 39 in good health.

The chain combines TRBV7-2 with TRBJ2-5; D not resolved. Trimming shortened V by 5 bases and J by 1 base, and 11 bases separated the two germline ends. This CDR3 has 14 amino acids. The germline V gene has CDR1 SGHTA and CDR2 FQGNSA. The CDR3 sequence: CASSIWQTQETQYF. CDR3 bases: TGTGCCAGCAGCATCTGGCAGACCCAAGAGACCCAGTACTTC.

The gene calls are TRBV19 and TRBJ1-1; no clear D. The germline V gene has CDR1 LNHDA and CDR2 SQIVND (reference sequence). The CDR3 is made up of 15 amino acids. The V gene lost 3 bases and the J gene lost 6 bases, with 17 bases spanning the gap. The CDR3 region is CASSIIPPMGAEAFF. DNA of the CDR3: TGTGCCAGTAGTATCATACCCCCGATGGGAGCTGAAGCTTTCTTT.